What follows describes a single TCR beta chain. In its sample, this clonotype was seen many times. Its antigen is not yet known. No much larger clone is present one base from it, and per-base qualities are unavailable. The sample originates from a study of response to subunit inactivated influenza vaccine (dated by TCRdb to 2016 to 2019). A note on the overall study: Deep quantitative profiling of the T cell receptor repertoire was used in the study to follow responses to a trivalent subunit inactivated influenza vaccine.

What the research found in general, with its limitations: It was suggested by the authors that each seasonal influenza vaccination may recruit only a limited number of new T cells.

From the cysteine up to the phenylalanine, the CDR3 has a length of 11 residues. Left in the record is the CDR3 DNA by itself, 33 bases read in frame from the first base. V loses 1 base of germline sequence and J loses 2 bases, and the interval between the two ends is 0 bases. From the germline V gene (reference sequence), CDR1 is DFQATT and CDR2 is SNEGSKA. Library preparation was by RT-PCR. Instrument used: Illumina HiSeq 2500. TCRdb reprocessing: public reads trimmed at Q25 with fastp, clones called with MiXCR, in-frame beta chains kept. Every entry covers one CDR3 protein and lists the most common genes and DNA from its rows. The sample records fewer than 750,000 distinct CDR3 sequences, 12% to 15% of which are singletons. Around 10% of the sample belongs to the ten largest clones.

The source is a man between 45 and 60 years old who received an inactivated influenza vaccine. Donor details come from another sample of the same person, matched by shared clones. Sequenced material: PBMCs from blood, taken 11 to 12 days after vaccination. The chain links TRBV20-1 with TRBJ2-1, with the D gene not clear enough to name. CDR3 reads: CSARAYNEQFF. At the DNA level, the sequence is TGCAGTGCTAGAGCCTACAATGAGCAGTTCTTC.